The clone carrying this TCR beta chain was counted once. Its antigen is not identified. The sample originates from a study of shared clonotypes between healthy human individuals. Samples underwent the assay at deep level. Sequencing used immunoSEQ multiplex PCR; TCRdb keeps in-frame clones, though not all of them. The repertoire includes some 2 million clones, roughly 95% of them detected once, and roughly 1.1% sits in the top ten. Findings of the study overall: Shared across a few donors were about 4.6% of the naive CD4 clonotypes. Non-shared clonotypes were found to have lower generation probabilities than the clonotypes that were shared by all four of the sorted-subset donors.

CD45RO-negative CD8 cells positively selected for CCR7 made up the naive population, which excluded terminally differentiated effector memory CD45RA+ cells. The CDR3 length is 16 residues. V gave up 1 base and J gave up 2 bases; unmatched junction bases: 1. Germline CDR1 is SGHVS and CDR2 is FQNEAQ. This receptor was taken from a man between 18 and 35 years old in good health. This chain connects TRBV7-8 to TRBJ2-3; 12 bases map to TRBD2. Sequenced material: naive CD8+ T cells sorted from blood. The CDR3 nucleotides read TGTGCCAGCAGCTTAGGACTAGCGGGGGCCACAGATACGCAGTATTTT. Translated, it gives CASSLGLAGATDTQYF.